This T cell receptor (beta chain) was observed in a study of beta chain features in type 1 diabetes. Across the whole study: Sorted cells examined across all samples numbered 95 million to 120 million. Study-wide results and limits: There was no resolution here of whether HLA type influences TCRB rearrangement. Shortening of TCRB CDR3s, moderate but significant, appeared in all four CD4+ subsets of Type 1 diabetes patients.

Expressed TCRB transcripts were sequenced, since all the RNA that had been isolated was reverse transcribed. The repertoire was sequenced with immunoSEQ multiplex PCR; TCRdb's copy has only in-frame clones and lacks some. The sample holds about 25,000 clones, more than 65% seen once. Sampling consisted of one heparinised blood draw per donor, averaging approximately 100 mL. The CDR3 runs to 14 residues. Per the germline V gene, CDR1 is LNHDA and CDR2 is SQIVND (reference sequence). Trimming shortened V by 3 bases and J by 4 bases, and 10 bases separated the two germline ends. As for this clone: What it recognizes is unknown.

Sequencing used stem cell memory CD4+ T cells from blood. The TCR originated in a woman between 35 and 50 years old with type 1 diabetes. The V gene is TRBV19, the J gene TRBJ1-5; D perhaps matches TRBD1 (5 bases). The CDR3 region has the DNA TGTGCCAGTAGTATTTTGACAGATAATCAGCCCCAGCATTTT. This codes for CASSILTDNQPQHF.